This is a list of T cell receptor beta chains from one sample in a study of cytomegalovirus exposure and HLA in healthy donors. Profiled with immunoSEQ multiplex PCR; TCRdb holds only in-frame clones, not every one. The data contain about 140,000 clones, approximately 82% of them singletons. The sequencing input was PBMCs. The receptors stem from a woman between 40 and 50 years old in good health and CMV-seronegative. CDR3s include the opening cysteine and the closing phenylalanine or tryptophan. A D gene is named only where the DNA matches it firmly. Clone size is shown for a subset of rows, as once, few, many or a class of expanded clone.

v_gene	abundance	d_gene	j_gene	CDR3nt	CDR3aa
TRBV7-3	-	TRBD2	TRBJ2-7	TGTGCCAGCAGCTTAAGGTCTAGCGGGATTGGAGAGCAGTACTTC	CASSLRSSGIGEQYF
TRBV4-3	-	TRBD1	TRBJ2-7	TGCGCCAGCAGCCGGGGATCGGCAGGGACAGGGGGGACCTACGAGCAGTACTTC	CASSRGSAGTGGTYEQYF
TRBV30	-	-	TRBJ1-1	TGTGCCTGGACCACGGACACTGAAGCTTTCTTT	CAWTTDTEAFF
TRBV6-5	-	-	TRBJ2-7	TGTGCCAGCAGTCGGAGGGACTACGAGCAGTACTTC	CASSRRDYEQYF
TRBV11-1	-	TRBD1	TRBJ1-1	TGTGCCAGCAGCTTATTCCAACACAGGGGAAGTAGGACTGAAGCTTTCTTT	CASSLFQHRGSRTEAFF
TRBV10-2	-	-	TRBJ1-5	TGCGCCAGCAGTGAGGGGGCCCTGGGCAATCAGCCCCAGCATTTT	CASSEGALGNQPQHF
TRBV5-1	-	-	TRBJ2-7	TGCGCCAGCAGTGAGGACTACTACGAGCAGTACTTC	CASSEDYYEQYF
TRBV5-1	-	TRBD1	TRBJ1-6	TGCGCCAGCGGACAGGGCGCTTATAATTCACCCCTCCACTTT	CASGQGAYNSPLHF
TRBV2	few	TRBD2	TRBJ2-1	TGTGCCAGCAGTACACCTCACGGGGGTCTAGCGGTTGAGCAGTTCTTC	CASSTPHGGLAVEQFF
TRBV28	-	-	TRBJ2-1	TGTGCCAGCACCTCTTATTTAAGCGAGCAGTTCTTC	CASTSYLSEQFF
TRBV28	-	-	TRBJ2-7	TGTGCCAGCAGTTCCGGGACATTCTCTTACGAGCAGTACTTC	CASSSGTFSYEQYF
TRBV11-1	-	TRBD2	TRBJ2-7	TGTGCCAGCACCCCCCCTAGCGGACCCTACGAGCAGTACTTC	CASTPPSGPYEQYF
TRBV7-2	-	-	TRBJ2-1	TGTGCCAGCAGCTTTGATCGATTCGGTGAGCAGTTCTTC	CASSFDRFGEQFF
TRBV11-2	-	-	TRBJ1-4	TGTGCCAGCAGCGATTACAGGGTAACTAATGAAAAACTGTTTTTT	CASSDYRVTNEKLFF
TRBV4-2	-	TRBD1	TRBJ1-2	TGTGCCAGCAGCCGCAGGTGGGACAGGGGCGATTCTAACTATGGCTACACCTTC	CASSRRWDRGDSNYGYTF
TRBV4-3	once	TRBD1	TRBJ1-2	TGCGCCAGCAGCCACGCCGGGACAGGGGTAGGTGGCTACACCTTC	CASSHAGTGVGGYTF
TRBV5-5	-	-	TRBJ1-4	TGTGCCAGCAGCGAGTTACGGGTTTGGGAAAAACTGTTTTTT	CASSELRVWEKLFF
TRBV5-1	-	TRBD2	TRBJ2-2	TGCGCCAGCAGCTTGGCCCGGACTAGCGGTTCCGGGGAGCTGTTTTTT	CASSLARTSGSGELFF
TRBV7-9	-	-	TRBJ2-7	TGTTCCAGCAGCCCGGGTGGTGCGGGGCCGAACTTTTACGAGCAGTACTTC	CSSSPGGAGPNFYEQYF
TRBV27	-	TRBD1	TRBJ1-1	TGTGCCAGCAGTTCGCGACAGGGTCGGTGGGCTTTCTTT	CASSSRQGRWAFF
TRBV9	-	TRBD1	TRBJ2-5	TGTGCCAGCAGCGTAGGTGTGACAGGGATCGGAGAGACCCAGTACTTC	CASSVGVTGIGETQYF
TRBV19	-	-	TRBJ1-2	TGTGCCAGTAGTATTTTCCGCCGACAGGCCATTAACTATGGCTACACCTTC	CASSIFRRQAINYGYTF
TRBV7-3	-	TRBD1	TRBJ2-3	TGTGCCAGCAGCCCCCGGGACAGAAGCACAGATACGCAGTATTTT	CASSPRDRSTDTQYF
TRBV28	-	TRBD1	TRBJ2-7	TGTGCCAGCAGACTCGGGACAGGAGCCACCGAGCAGTACTTC	CASRLGTGATEQYF
TRBV7-9	once	TRBD2	TRBJ2-5	TGTGCCAGCAGCGAGCTAGCGGGAGCTGGAGAGACCCAGTACTTC	CASSELAGAGETQYF
TRBV5-1	once	TRBD1	TRBJ1-1	TGCGCCAGCAGCTCCCGACAGGGGACCCTCGGTGAAGCTTTCTTT	CASSSRQGTLGEAFF
TRBV28	-	-	TRBJ2-1	TGTGCCAGCAGTGCAATAACGGGGTACCTTCGCAATGAGCAGTTCTTC	CASSAITGYLRNEQFF
TRBV6-5	-	-	TRBJ2-1	TGTGCCAGCAGTTACCGAGGGGAGCAGTTCTTC	CASSYRGEQFF
TRBV4-3	-	TRBD2	TRBJ2-7	TGCGCCAGCAGCCACGGACTAGCGAAAGAGCAGTACTTC	CASSHGLAKEQYF
TRBV4-2	-	-	TRBJ2-7	TGTGCCAGCAGCCAAGATACCACAGCAAACCTCTACGAGCAGTACTTC	CASSQDTTANLYEQYF
TRBV7-6	once	-	TRBJ2-1	TGTGCCAGCAGCTCCAGGACAGAATCCTACAATGAGCAGTTCTTC	CASSSRTESYNEQFF
TRBV10-3	-	TRBD2	TRBJ2-3	TGTGCCATCAGTCCTGGACTAGCGGGAGATACGCAGTATTTT	CAISPGLAGDTQYF
TRBV7-6	-	TRBD1	TRBJ2-7	TGTGCCAGCAGCCCGAGCCGGGACAGGGCTCCCTACGAGCAGTACTTC	CASSPSRDRAPYEQYF
TRBV11-3	-	TRBD2	TRBJ2-1	TGTGCCAGCAGCCCATCGGGAGCGGGAGTCTATGAGCAGTTCTTC	CASSPSGAGVYEQFF
TRBV27	-	TRBD1	TRBJ2-7	TGTGCCAGCAGCCCAAGTGGGACAGGGGACTACGAGCAGTACTTC	CASSPSGTGDYEQYF
TRBV10-3	-	TRBD1	TRBJ1-2	TGTGCCATCAGGGGGACAGGCGGCTATGGCTACACCTTC	CAIRGTGGYGYTF
TRBV2	-	TRBD1	TRBJ2-5	TGTGCCAGCACCAGACAGGGAACAGGGTGGCAAGAGACCCAGTACTTC	CASTRQGTGWQETQYF
TRBV28	-	TRBD1	TRBJ2-3	TGTGCCAGCAGGACCCGGGACAGTTACACAGATACGCAGTATTTT	CASRTRDSYTDTQYF
TRBV28	-	-	TRBJ1-1	TGTGCCAGCAGTTTTGAGGAGGGGTTGAACACTGAAGCTTTCTTT	CASSFEEGLNTEAFF
TRBV6-5	-	-	TRBJ2-7	TGTGCCAGCAGTTACGGCGGGACCAACTACGAGCAGTACTTC	CASSYGGTNYEQYF
TRBV5-5	-	TRBD2	TRBJ2-1	TGTGCCAGCAGCTTCCGCCTAGCGGCCAATGAGCAGTTCTTC	CASSFRLAANEQFF
TRBV6-6	-	TRBD1	TRBJ1-2	TGTGCCAGCAGGGACAGGGGGTTATCCTATGGCTACACCTTC	CASRDRGLSYGYTF
TRBV5-4	few	-	TRBJ2-2	TGTGCCAGCAGCTTTTCGAGAGACACCGGGGAGCTGTTTTTT	CASSFSRDTGELFF
TRBV18	-	-	TRBJ1-5	TGTGCCAGCTCACCAGGCAACCAGCCCCAGCATTTT	CASSPGNQPQHF
TRBV2	-	-	TRBJ1-1	TGTGCCAGCAGTGAAATAGAGAACACTGAAGCTTTCTTT	CASSEIENTEAFF
TRBV28	-	-	TRBJ1-1	TGTGCCAGCAGTTTCTATCGGGGGGGGAACACTGAAGCTTTCTTT	CASSFYRGGNTEAFF
TRBV27	-	-	TRBJ2-7	TGTGCCAGCTGGGGCTTGAGACACGGGCCTCTGGAGCAGTACTTC	CASWGLRHGPLEQYF
TRBV29-1	-	TRBD1	TRBJ1-2	TGCAGCGTCATGGACAGGAACAACTATGGCTACACCTTC	CSVMDRNNYGYTF
TRBV28	-	TRBD2	TRBJ2-1	TGTGCCAGCGGCCTAGCGGGAGCGAAGAATGAGCAGTTCTTC	CASGLAGAKNEQFF
TRBV27	-	-	TRBJ2-1	TGTGTCAGCAGTTTGGCTGCTTTCAGCTCCTACAATGAGCAGTTCTTC	CVSSLAAFSSYNEQFF
TRBV6-5	-	-	TRBJ2-7	TGTGCCAGCAGTTACACGAGGGTGCTGGGGAAATACGAGCAGTACTTC	CASSYTRVLGKYEQYF
TRBV27	-	TRBD1	TRBJ2-7	TGTGCCAGCAGCGGACAGGGATCCGAGCAGTACTTC	CASSGQGSEQYF
TRBV6-1	-	TRBD1	TRBJ1-3	TGTGCCAGCAGATCGACAGGGGGTTTGGATGGCACCATATATTTT	CASRSTGGLDGTIYF